This T cell receptor beta chain is drawn from a study of cytomegalovirus exposure and HLA in healthy donors. The PCR made use of 60 Vbeta and 13 Jbeta primers. The table came from immunoSEQ multiplex PCR; TCRdb's copy has only in-frame clones and leaves some out. This listing includes around 70,000 clones. V dropped 7 bases and J dropped 3; count of bases not matched to a gene: 5. CDR3 size: 13 residues. Germline CDR1 and CDR2: MDHEN and SYDVKM. A word on this clone: Its specificity is not known.

Study-wide results and limits: No immune exposure information besides CMV serostatus was available.

The chain recombines TRBV28 with TRBJ2-7, with 8 nucleotides matching TRBD1. The sequence came from a woman in her twenties or thirties in good health and CMV-seronegative. Sequenced: PBMCs. CDR3 residues: CASTGGANYEQYF. In nucleotides, the CDR3 is TGTGCCAGCACAGGGGGCGCTAACTACGAGCAGTACTTC.